This T cell receptor (beta chain) was captured in a study of T cells after yellow fever vaccination. Study background: The authors prepared low-cell-number fractions using SMART-Seq v4 Ultra Low Input.

In TCRdb, the 5' RACE reads were re-called with MiXCR into one record per CDR3 protein. This sample carries approximately 170,000 distinct CDR3 sequences, about 10% of them seen once, and the ten largest clones take about 40%. This clonotype was sampled from a man aged 18 to 30 who received the YFV17D yellow fever vaccine. This specimen was CD8+ T cells sorted from PBMCs, taken 15 days after the yellow fever booster vaccination.

CDR3 in DNA: TGCGCCAGCAGCCCTATCCCCTGGGGCGAGCAGTACGTC. Amino acids: CASSPIPWGEQYV. The rearrangement uses TRBV4-1 and TRBJ2-7, with no clear D. Trimming left V 4 bases short and J 6 bases short, with 13 bases between. The CDR3 is made up of 13 amino acids. Germline V gives CDR1 MGHRA, CDR2 YSYEKL.